The 22 T cell receptor beta chains below were found in one sample sequenced in a study of T cell responses to AZD1222 COVID-19 vaccine. Some clones are missing from TCRdb's copy, which holds only in-frame ones; the method was immunoSEQ multiplex PCR. The table has some 98,000 clones, roughly 83% seen once. The specimen was peripheral blood, collected 28 days after the second AZD1222 dose. The receptors originated from an adult who received the AZD1222 COVID-19 vaccine.

This clone was observed once. The chain carries TRBV21-1 and TRBJ1-4. TRBV21-1 is annotated as a pseudogene. The CDR3 is made up of 15 amino acids. The CDR3 spells CASSKAWDGLEKLFF. Written as DNA, the CDR3 is TGTGCCAGCAGCAAAGCTTGGGACGGACTAGAAAAACTGTTTTTT.

This sequence joins TRBV7-3 and TRBJ2-5, with D possibly called TRBD1 or TRBD2 (5 bases each). Trimming left V 4 bases short and J 3 bases short, with 15 bases between. The CDR3 spans 15 residues. Germline values: CDR1 SGHTA, CDR2 FQGTGA. The CDR3, as DNA: TGTGCCAGCAGCTCCTTAGGGGAAGCGGAAGAGACCCAGTACTTC. It translates to CASSSLGEAEETQYF.

V and J are TRBV6-5 and TRBJ1-5; TRBD1 matches 9 bases. V gave up 7 bases and J gave up 5 bases; unmatched junction bases: 6. Looked up from germline, CDR1 is MNHEY and CDR2 is SVGAGI. The CDR3 covers 14 residues. The CDR3 reads CASTAGTGHQPQHF. The CDR3 bases are TGTGCCAGCACGGCCGGGACAGGGCATCAGCCCCAGCATTTT.

V is TRBV18 and J is TRBJ1-4; the D gene is possibly TRBD1 (5 bases). V gave up 4 bases and J gave up 7 bases, with 10 bases separating them. The CDR3 runs to 13 residues. CDR1 KGHSH and CDR2 LQKENI come from the germline V gene. The CDR3, as DNA: TGTGCCAGCTCACTTGTCGGGGGTGAAAAACTGTTTTTT. Amino acids: CASSLVGGEKLFF.

The CDR3 bases are TGTGCCATCAATGCAGCGGGAGTGGGAGATACGCAGTATTTT. This sequence encodes CAINAAGVGDTQYF. The chain couples TRBV10-3 to TRBJ2-3, with 8 bases identical to TRBD2. The junction had 8 bases not matched to a gene; V was cut back by 7 bases and J by 5 bases. This CDR3 has 14 residues. Germline lookup yields CDR1 ENHRY and CDR2 SYGVKD.

The chain couples TRBV7-2 to TRBJ1-6, with D possibly matching TRBD1 (6 bases). CDR1 is SGHTA, CDR2 FQGNSA, per germline. V dropped 2 bases and J dropped 5 bases, with 10 bases sitting between them. The CDR3 totals 15 residues. CDR3 in amino acids: CASSLYRANNSPLHF. In DNA, the CDR3 is TGTGCCAGCAGCTTATACAGGGCTAATAATTCACCCCTCCACTTT.

This chain links TRBV9 with TRBJ1-2; possibly TRBD1 for D (5 bases). The V gene's germline CDR1 is SGDLS and CDR2 YYNGEE. CDR3 length: 13 residues. Trimming stripped 0 bases from V and 8 bases from J, with 11 bases between. Written as DNA, the CDR3 is TGTGCCAGCAGCGTAGTTGGGGCTGGGGGCTACACCTTC. Translated, it gives CASSVVGAGGYTF.

This rearrangement joins TRBV6-4 to TRBJ2-4, with unresolved D. The germline gives CDR1 MRHNA, CDR2 SNTAGT. V lost 5 bases to trimming and J lost 6 bases, with 23 bases between them. This CDR3 contains 17 residues. The CDR3 bases are TGTGCCAGCAGTAATCAAGAATCCCTCCCGACCATAAACATTCAGTACTTC. Translation gives CASSNQESLPTINIQYF.

The V and J genes are TRBV19 and TRBJ2-3; tentative D call: TRBD2 (6 bases). The CDR3 length is 15 residues. The germline CDR1 and CDR2 sequences are LNHDA and SQIVND (reference sequence). The V gene lost 10 bases and the J gene lost 2 bases, with 19 bases spanning the gap. The CDR3 DNA reads TGTGCCACCTTATTGCGCCGGGGGACCACAGATACGCAGTATTTT. Translation gives CATLLRRGTTDTQYF.

The chain couples TRBV29-1 to TRBJ1-2; 10 bases are a match to TRBD1. Germline CDR1 and CDR2: SQVTM and ANQGSEA. The V segment lost 7 bases and the J segment 3 bases; nucleotides outside the gene matches: 5. This CDR3 spans 13 amino acids. The CDR3 here is CSATGTGDYGYTF. CDR3 nucleotides: TGCAGCGCAACCGGGACAGGGGACTATGGCTACACCTTC.

The chain combines TRBV5-1 with TRBJ2-2; D remains unclear. V lost 0 bases, J lost 1 base, and 7 bases lay in between. There are 15 residues in the CDR3. The germline CDR1 and CDR2 sequences are SGHRS and YFSETQ. CDR3 in amino acids: CASSLGQLNTGELFF. CDR3 bases: TGCGCCAGCAGCTTGGGTCAGCTGAACACCGGGGAGCTGTTTTTT. Together with reference TRBV5-1 and TRBJ2-2, the CDR3 gives the full variable domain: KAGVTQTPRYLIKTRGQQVTLSCSPISGHRSVSWYQQTPGQGLQFLFEYFSETQRNKGNFPGRFSGRQFSNSRSEMNVSTLELGDSALYLCASSLGQLNTGELFFGEGSRLTVL.

The CDR3: CASSLTRSRSYYAYNEQFF. The CDR3 region has the DNA TGTGCCAGCAGCTTAACTAGGTCCCGGTCTTACTATGCCTACAATGAGCAGTTCTTC. The chain joins TRBV5-6 to TRBJ2-1; D may be TRBD2 (5 bases). V dropped 2 bases and J dropped 2 bases, with 23 bases sitting between them. Germline CDR1 is SGHDT and CDR2 is YYEEEE. This CDR3 region has 19 residues.

The gene calls are TRBV7-2 and TRBJ2-7, with D hard to call. CDR3 length: 14 amino acids. Trimming took off 5 bases at V and 4 bases at J, with 15 bases between the two ends. Germline lookup yields CDR1 SGHTA and CDR2 FQGNSA. The chain's CDR3 is CASSHGRPRYEQYF. The DNA for the CDR3 is TGTGCCAGCAGCCATGGACGGCCACGGTACGAGCAGTACTTC. Filled out from reference TRBV7-2 and TRBJ2-7, the complete variable domain reads GAGVSQSPSNKVTEKGKDVELRCDPISGHTALYWYRQSLGQGLEFLIYFQGNSAPDKSGLPSDRFSAERTGGSVSTLTIQRTQQEDSAVYLCASSHGRPRYEQYFGPGTRLTVT.

The rearrangement joins TRBV9 to TRBJ2-5; tentatively, D is TRBD2 (6 bases). CDR3 size: 18 residues. V was trimmed by 0 bases and J by 4 bases, leaving 22 bases between them. Germline assignment: CDR1 SGDLS and CDR2 YYNGEE. The CDR3 reads CASSVGFTRDSRGETQYF. The CDR3 DNA follows: TGTGCCAGCAGCGTAGGGTTCACGAGGGACTCCCGAGGAGAGACCCAGTACTTC.

The CDR3 here is CSVRGEAGDAYGYTF. Written as DNA, the CDR3 is TGCAGCGTGAGAGGGGAGGCAGGGGATGCCTATGGCTACACCTTC. The gene calls are TRBV29-1 and TRBJ1-2, with D perhaps TRBD1 (6 bases). Germline V lookup: CDR1 SQVTM, CDR2 ANQGSEA. V was trimmed by 6 bases and J by 4 bases, leaving 21 bases between them. This CDR3 has 15 amino acids.

The genes are TRBV27 and TRBJ1-2; TRBD1 matches 7 bases. The CDR3 extends over 14 amino acids. Germline assignment: CDR1 MNHEY and CDR2 SMNVEV (reference sequence). V lost 5 bases to trimming and J lost 5 bases; unmatched junction nucleotides: 8. The chain's CDR3 is CASSPTGHLYGYTF. DNA for the CDR3: TGTGCCAGCAGTCCGACAGGGCACCTTTATGGCTACACCTTC.

The chain has TRBV5-1 and TRBJ1-3; weak D call: TRBD1 (5 bases). Germline assignment: CDR1 SGHRS and CDR2 YFSETQ. Deletions cut 3 bases from V and 3 bases from J, with 10 bases between. The CDR3 consists of 14 residues. CDR3 in amino acids: CASSSRGNGNTIYF. The CDR3 DNA follows: TGCGCCAGCAGCTCGAGGGGTAATGGAAACACCATATATTTT.

This clone was counted a few times. The rearrangement links TRBV6-2 or TRBV6-3 to TRBJ2-2; D unclear. The CDR3 has 15 amino acids. V lost 5 bases and J lost 6, with 16 bases in between. CDR1 is MNHEY and CDR2 is SVGEGT in the germline V gene. The CDR3 spells CASSPTLRVAGELFF. CDR3 DNA sequence: TGTGCCAGCAGTCCCACTCTCAGAGTCGCCGGGGAGCTGTTTTTT.

Only one count was recorded for this clone. The gene calls are TRBV4-1 and TRBJ2-1, with 9 positions matching TRBD2. Per the germline V gene, CDR1 is MGHRA and CDR2 is YSYEKL. The CDR3 sequence is 16 residues long. Trimming at V came to 0 bases and at J to 7 bases, leaving 7 bases not matched to a gene. The CDR3 DNA reads TGCGCCAGCAGCCAAGAAGCGGCTAGCGGGATAAATGAGCAGTTCTTC. It codes for CASSQEAASGINEQFF.

J is TRBJ2-1 and V is TRBV4-1; 8 nucleotides agree with TRBD2. V lost 0 bases, J lost 1 base, and 5 bases stayed unmatched. The CDR3 consists of 17 residues. Germline V gene sequence: CDR1 MGHRA, CDR2 YSYEKL. CDR3 residues: CASSQESAGGSYNEQFF. The CDR3 coding sequence is TGCGCCAGCAGCCAAGAATCGGCGGGGGGATCCTACAATGAGCAGTTCTTC.

CDR3 sequence: CASSPYRDMETQYF. As DNA, the CDR3 is TGTGCCAGCAGCCCATACCGGGACATGGAGACCCAGTACTTC. V gene TRBV14 combines with J gene TRBJ2-5, with D tentatively TRBD1 (6 bases). The CDR3 sequence is 14 residues long. Trimming stripped 4 bases from V and 5 bases from J, with 14 bases between. CDR1 SGHDN and CDR2 FVKESK come from the germline V gene.

V is TRBV10-3 and J is TRBJ2-6; TRBD2 agrees at 10 bases. Per the germline V gene, CDR1 is ENHRY and CDR2 is SYGVKD. This CDR3 is built from 17 residues. J was trimmed by 0 bases and V by 3 bases; bases with no gene match: 2. The CDR3 DNA is TGTGCCATCAGTGAAGGACTAGCGGTCTCTGGGGCCAACGTCCTGACTTTC. It translates to CAISEGLAVSGANVLTF.